This is a list of T cell receptor beta chains from one sample in a study of identical twins. TCRdb independently ran MiXCR on the 5' RACE reads; one entry per CDR3 protein. Of 200,000 to 250,000 distinct CDR3 sequences in the sample, 7.5% are singletons; the top ten hold 1.9%. The sample was also reused in another study, on yellow fever vaccine responses in identical twins.

Sequencing input: memory (CD45RO+) T cells sorted from blood. The receptors originated from a woman between 18 and 29 years old in good health. The CDR3 runs from the conserved cysteine through the conserved F or W. A D gene is named only where the DNA matches it firmly. Clone size appears in some rows only: once, few, many, or a class for an expanded clone.

j_call clone_size v_call d_call cdr3_aa cdr3_nt
TRBJ2-7 many TRBV28 NA CASGRGGTVNEQYF TGTGCCAGCGGACGCGGAGGGACAGTCAACGAGCAGTACTTC
TRBJ1-6 few TRBV20-1 NA CSASRAGAASNSPLHF TGCAGTGCTAGTAGGGCAGGGGCCGCGTCTAATTCACCCCTCCACTTT
TRBJ1-2 many TRBV28 NA CASRTRTGLDTF TGTGCCAGCAGGACCCGCACCGGGCTTGACACCTTC
TRBJ2-1 few TRBV4-2 TRBD1 CASSQDPDRVPFF TGTGCCAGCAGCCAAGATCCCGACAGGGTACCGTTCTTC
TRBJ2-1 NA TRBV7-9 TRBD2 CASSFLAGSYNEQFF TGTGCCAGCAGCTTCTTAGCGGGGAGCTACAATGAGCAGTTCTTC
TRBJ2-7 NA TRBV6-1 NA CASSEVVGTGIGEQYF TGTGCCAGCAGTGAAGTCGTCGGAACAGGTATCGGCGAGCAGTACTTC
TRBJ2-7 few TRBV21-1 NA CASKFPDRSYEQYF TGTGCCAGCAAGTTTCCGGACAGATCCTACGAGCAGTACTTC
TRBJ2-1 NA TRBV6-1 TRBD1 CASSPGTGAHNEQFF TGTGCCAGCAGCCCCGGGACAGGGGCACACAATGAGCAGTTCTTC
TRBJ1-5 few TRBV15 NA CATSRALQGYQPQHF TGTGCCACCAGCAGAGCCCTACAGGGCTATCAGCCCCAGCATTTT
TRBJ2-3 few TRBV7-9 TRBD2 CASSRSGSLSTDTQYF TGTGCCAGCAGCCGTAGCGGGAGCCTTAGCACAGATACGCAGTATTTT
TRBJ2-1 few TRBV9 NA CASSVGSSVNEQFF TGTGCCAGCAGCGTAGGTTCTAGCGTCAATGAGCAGTTCTTC
TRBJ2-7 many TRBV7-2 NA CASSLLNEQYF TGTGCCAGCAGCCTCCTGAACGAGCAGTACTTC
TRBJ2-7 many TRBV19 NA CASRAWDRAYEQYF TGTGCCAGTAGGGCATGGGACCGAGCCTACGAGCAGTACTTC
TRBJ2-1 few TRBV7-9 TRBD2 CASSITSGRFNEQFF TGTGCCAGCAGCATAACTAGCGGGAGATTTAATGAGCAGTTCTTC
TRBJ2-3 NA TRBV5-6 TRBD2 CASSPLAGAPRAQYF TGTGCCAGCAGCCCTCTAGCGGGAGCCCCGAGGGCGCAGTATTTT
TRBJ2-1 NA TRBV6-2/TRBV6-3 NA CASSYPGLSAEQFF TGTGCCAGCAGTTACCCCGGACTTTCGGCTGAGCAGTTCTTC
TRBJ1-1 NA TRBV7-9 NA CASSGEKVPSRAFF TGTGCCAGCAGCGGGGAGAAAGTCCCCTCGAGAGCTTTCTTT
TRBJ2-7 many TRBV12-3/TRBV12-4 NA CASSPGTPGEQYF TGTGCCAGCAGCCCGGGGACACCGGGGGAGCAGTACTTC
TRBJ2-1 NA TRBV28 NA CASSALRESSYNEQFF TGTGCCAGCAGTGCCCTCAGGGAAAGCTCCTACAATGAGCAGTTCTTC
TRBJ1-1 few TRBV7-9 NA CASSLSLDTEAFF TGTGCCAGCAGCTTAAGCCTGGACACTGAAGCTTTCTTT
TRBJ2-1 NA TRBV30 NA CAWSVLVRNEQFF TGTGCCTGGAGTGTGTTAGTTAGGAATGAGCAGTTCTTC
TRBJ1-2 NA TRBV20-1 NA CSASHPLNYGYTF TGCAGTGCTAGCCACCCCCTTAACTATGGCTACACCTTC
TRBJ2-3 many TRBV6-4 NA CASSDSTSTDTQYF TGTGCCAGCAGTGACTCGACTAGCACAGATACGCAGTATTTT
TRBJ2-7 many TRBV6-1 TRBD2 CASSIGLAGIEQYF TGTGCCAGCAGTATCGGACTAGCGGGGATCGAGCAGTACTTC
TRBJ2-3 few TRBV20-1 NA CSAIRSDSTDTQYF TGCAGTGCTATTAGATCCGATAGCACAGATACGCAGTATTTT
TRBJ2-2 many TRBV20-1 NA CSARRPGGNTGELFF TGCAGTGCTAGAAGGCCAGGCGGAAACACCGGGGAGCTGTTTTTT
TRBJ2-2 few TRBV9 NA CASSVGGAVNTGELFF TGTGCCAGCAGCGTGGGGGGGGCGGTGAACACCGGGGAGCTGTTTTTT
TRBJ2-2 many TRBV11-2 NA CASSLMPGGELFF TGTGCCAGCAGCTTAATGCCGGGCGGGGAGCTGTTTTTT
TRBJ2-5 few TRBV3-1 NA CASSQPSTSFQLETQYF TGTGCCAGCAGCCAACCCTCTACTAGCTTTCAGCTAGAGACCCAGTACTTC
TRBJ2-2 many TRBV5-1 TRBD1 CASSGSLTGEPNTGELFF TGCGCCAGCAGCGGATCCCTGACAGGGGAGCCGAACACCGGGGAGCTGTTTTTT
TRBJ2-1 many TRBV20-1 NA CSARAWGNNEQFF TGCAGTGCTAGAGCTTGGGGCAACAATGAGCAGTTCTTC
TRBJ2-7 NA TRBV5-1 NA CATGPGQGYEQYF TGCGCCACCGGTCCGGGGCAAGGCTACGAGCAGTACTTC
TRBJ1-5 NA TRBV6-1 NA CASSVGLREPQHF TGTGCCAGCAGTGTGGGGCTCCGCGAGCCCCAGCATTTT
TRBJ1-4 many TRBV4-1 NA CASSQDPGGRGANEKLFF TGCGCCAGCAGCCAAGATCCGGGCGGGAGGGGAGCGAATGAAAAACTGTTTTTT
TRBJ2-7 NA TRBV6-5 TRBD1 CASSYSTGARGYEQYF TGTGCCAGCAGTTACTCTACAGGGGCCAGGGGATACGAGCAGTACTTC
TRBJ2-3 NA TRBV2 NA CASSTGLTDYSTDTQYF TGTGCCAGCAGCACCGGGCTAACAGACTATAGCACAGATACGCAGTATTTT
TRBJ2-7 many TRBV20-1 NA CSARDPGTPYEQYF TGCAGTGCTAGAGATCCGGGTACCCCCTACGAGCAGTACTTC